Listed below are T cell receptor beta chains from one sample, sequenced in a study of T-cell memory formation after mild COVID-19. TCRdb reprocessed the 5' RACE reads via MiXCR and lists one record per CDR3 protein. The sample yields about 250,000 distinct CDR3 sequences, roughly 15% seen once. Sequencing was carried out using PBMCs or a T cell subset sorted from them (not recorded which). The receptors here all came from an adult woman who had mild COVID-19 (a few samples of this study predate the infection). Cell type and time point are not known. The CDR3 runs from the conserved cysteine through the conserved F or W. The D gene is left open where the match is weak. Size tells how often a clone was seen (once, few, many) or the class of an expanded clone, and some rows leave it out.

d_call,j_call,v_call,clone_size,cdr3_nt,cdr3_aa
NA,TRBJ1-2,TRBV12-3/TRBV12-4,NA,TGTGCCAGCAGTCCCGCGGGGACTCCCTATGGCTACACCTTC,CASSPAGTPYGYTF
NA,TRBJ1-2,TRBV6-4,NA,TGTGCCAGCAGTGACTCGACCGGGAGTGGCTACACCTTC,CASSDSTGSGYTF
NA,TRBJ2-3,TRBV7-2,few,TGTGCCAGCAGTCGTAGACAGGATACGCAGTATTTT,CASSRRQDTQYF
NA,TRBJ2-5,TRBV7-6,NA,TGTGCCAGCAGCTTAGAAGAGGGCATCCAAGAGACCCAGTACTTC,CASSLEEGIQETQYF
NA,TRBJ1-5,TRBV15,few,TGTGCCACCCTGGCAGATTCCTATTATAGCAATCAGCCCCAGCATTTT,CATLADSYYSNQPQHF
NA,TRBJ2-7,TRBV5-1,NA,TGCGCCAGCAGCCCATCTACGACAGTATACGAGCAGTACTTC,CASSPSTTVYEQYF
TRBD2,TRBJ2-3,TRBV7-2,NA,TGTGCCAGCAGCGTCTTAGCGGGAGGGCTGACAGATACGCAGTATTTT,CASSVLAGGLTDTQYF
NA,TRBJ2-5,TRBV4-2,NA,TGTGCCAGCAGCCAAGTAGGGACCCAGTACTTC,CASSQVGTQYF
NA,TRBJ1-3,TRBV12-3/TRBV12-4,NA,TGTGCCAGCAGTTTGCCGGGACACCCGAGCTCTGGAAACACCATATATTTT,CASSLPGHPSSGNTIYF
NA,TRBJ1-1,TRBV7-2,many,TGTGCCAGCAGCTTAGCGGGGGGCGCATCTGAAGCTTTCTTT,CASSLAGGASEAFF
NA,TRBJ2-7,TRBV29-1,NA,TGCAGCGTCGTGCCCTTGGCCGGCTACGAGCAGTACTTC,CSVVPLAGYEQYF
NA,TRBJ2-3,TRBV29-1,NA,TGCAGCGTGACGGTGACAGATACGCAGTATTTT,CSVTVTDTQYF
NA,TRBJ2-1,TRBV20-1,many,TGCAGTGCGCACAGACTAGGAGGGTCCTACAATGAGCAGTTCTTC,CSAHRLGGSYNEQFF
NA,TRBJ2-4,TRBV6-1,few,TGTGCCAGCAGGGGGTTAGCCAAAAACATTCAGTACTTC,CASRGLAKNIQYF
TRBD1,TRBJ1-1,TRBV7-2,few,TGTGCCAGCGACACAGGGGGAGTGTTGAACACTGAAGCTTTCTTT,CASDTGGVLNTEAFF
NA,TRBJ2-3,TRBV7-6,few,TGTGCCAGCAGCTTCTCCTCTAGGGGGAGGGGCACAGATACGCAGTATTTT,CASSFSSRGRGTDTQYF
TRBD2,TRBJ2-7,TRBV12-3/TRBV12-4,few,TGTGCCAGCAGTTCATCGGGACTAGCGGATTACGAGCAGTACTTC,CASSSSGLADYEQYF
NA,TRBJ2-7,TRBV18,NA,TGTGCCAGCTCACCAGCAGCCGGGAGTGTTCCCTACGAGCAGTACTTC,CASSPAAGSVPYEQYF